This entry features one T cell receptor beta chain sequence. No antigen is known for it. The record originates from a study of vaccination and CD4 T cells after COVID-19. Study-level information: Controls had a CEFX pool, an HIV-1 Nef pool, or no peptide added.

The study sequenced cultured CD4+ T cell DNA using the Oncomine TCR Beta short-read assay. MiXCR was run by TCRdb on the PCR reads, yielding one entry per CDR3 protein. The sample shows 25,000 to 30,000 distinct CDR3 sequences, less than 60% of them seen only once. The V gene's germline CDR1 is MNHEY and CDR2 SMNVEV (reference sequence). The trim removed 5 bases at V and 6 bases at J, leaving 7 bases unmatched. This CDR3 contains 14 residues. This sample's treatment: roughly 11-day PBMC culture with coronavirus spike peptide pools or control peptides (ViraFEST assay). IL-2 at about 9.3 IU/ml and peptide pools at about 9.5 ug/ml were added to PBMCs cultured at roughly 2 million per well.

The TCR was taken from a human donor who received a COVID-19 vaccine. The starting material was CD4+ T cells from blood, cultured in vitro, obtained before SARS-CoV-2 vaccination. The chain couples TRBV27 to TRBJ1-5, with 7 bases identical to TRBD1. The CDR3 protein is CASSTYRGGQPQHF. The CDR3 nucleotides are TGTGCCAGCAGTACGTACAGGGGCGGTCAGCCCCAGCATTTT.